This section outlines one T cell receptor beta chain sequence together with its context. Its antigen is unknown. No much larger clone exists at a distance of one base, and base qualities are not known. The method behind the library was PCR. At the Johns Hopkins FTIC core, DNA from the cultured CD4+ T cells underwent TCR sequencing with the Oncomine TCR Beta short-read assay. The QIAamp micro DNA kit was used to extract genomic DNA from the cultured CD4+ T cells. The Oncomine TCR Beta libraries from cultured CD4+ T cells were pooled using unique dual indexes and then sequenced on an Illumina iSeq 100. As for the authors' bioinformatics: Non-productive sequences were removed, and CDR3s that did not start with C, did not end with F or W, or were shorter than 7 amino acids were discarded. Antigen-specific clonotypes were identified with the MANAFEST web application by comparing peptide-stimulated wells with reference and other culture wells. Positive clones required FDR below 0.05, an odds ratio above 5, and productive frequency above 0.1% in at least two of three replicate wells. A clonotype was classed as cross-reactive if the clonotype showed significant expansion both in SARS-CoV-2 spike wells and in at least one common cold coronavirus spike condition. Similarity between CDR3 sequences was evaluated in R version 3.6.1 using Levenshtein distances (stringdist) and unrooted phylogenetic trees (ape). TCRdb passed the public sequencing reads through fastp at Q25 and MiXCR, retaining productive beta sequences. CDR3 protein duplicates are merged, each entry listing the most common genes and DNA. These V and J calls originate from TCRdb's pipeline instead of the authors' own analysis. Here the sample has roughly 11,000 distinct CDR3 sequences; roughly 41% occur a single time. The ten largest clones represent 11% of the sample.

The treatment or condition label here, explained by the study, means: approximately 9-day PBMC culture with coronavirus spike peptide pools or control peptides (ViraFEST assay). The ViraFEST assay was used in the study, in which antigen-specific T cells were expanded with peptide pools and expanded clonotypes were subsequently identified by TCR sequencing. The convalescent patients' positive SARS-CoV-2 PCR tests fell between March and December 2020, which was before the Alpha, Beta and Delta variants emerged in the United States. PBMCs were cultured at around 2 million per well in IMDM supplemented with roughly 5% human AB serum and 9 to 10 IU/ml IL-2, with around 10 ug/ml peptide pools added. Half of the culture medium was replaced with fresh IL-2-containing medium on days 3 and 7. After approximately eleven days of culture, CD4+ T cells were isolated by negative selection using the EasySep CD4+ T cell isolation kit. Ficoll-Paque Plus gradient centrifugation was used to isolate PBMCs from whole blood, and the isolated PBMCs were then either used fresh or cryopreserved at -140C. In general, triplicate wells were set up for every culture condition.

Including cysteine and phenylalanine, the CDR3 has 12 amino acids. Just the 36-base CDR3 DNA is kept, in frame starting at base 1. The germline V gene gives CDR1 as SQVTM and CDR2 as ANQGSEA. Cut back by 4 bases and 6 bases, the V and J ends lie 10 bases apart. The data originate from a study of vaccination and CD4 T cells after COVID-19 (dated by TCRdb to 2021 to 2024). Broadly, across the study: Every convalescent patient had a positive nasal swab PCR test for SARS-CoV-2, with mild disease in under ten patients and severe disease in one. The convalescent cohort included six males and four females, with two Hispanic individuals, seven Caucasians, two Asians and one multiracial person. Each participant got two doses of either the Pfizer-BioNTech BNT162b2 vaccine (n=8) or the Moderna mRNA-1273 vaccine (n=2). Post-COVID blood samples from convalescent patients were collected a median of roughly 100 days after diagnosis, with a range of roughly 35 to 170 days. The time from the second vaccine dose to post-vaccine blood sampling had a median of roughly 77 days and ranged from roughly 12 to 250 days. The cultures were stimulated with overlapping spike peptide pools from SARS-CoV-2 and from the common cold coronaviruses HCoV-NL63, HCoV-OC43 and HCoV-229E. Control cultures used a CEFX viral epitope pool as positive control, an HIV-1 Nef peptide pool as negative control, or no peptide. The spike-specific CD4+ TCR repertoire was compared before and after mRNA vaccination in approximately ten COVID-19 convalescent patients and a few infection-naive healthy vaccine recipients. Study-wide findings and limitations: Nearly all vaccine-specific clones in convalescent patients (304 of 307) were mono-reactive for SARS-CoV-2 spike rather than cross-reactive with common cold coronaviruses. Among convalescent patients, a median roughly 90% of the SARS-CoV-2-reactive clones seen after vaccination appeared only after vaccination, which suggests priming specific to the vaccine. An increase in the median number of SARS-CoV-2-reactive clonotypes from some 20 after infection to 35 to 40 after vaccination was observed, but the change was not found to be significant. The number of convalescent patients in the study was relatively small, and the study did not examine early timepoints following natural infection.

The sequence came from a human donor who had recovered from COVID-19. The chain joins TRBV29-1 to TRBJ2-1, with the D gene too uncertain to name. The sequencing used CD4+ T cells from blood, cultured in vitro, collected after SARS-CoV-2 vaccination. The nucleotide sequence is given as TGCAGCGTTGCCCCCCCCACCAATGAGCAGTTCTTC. The translation is CSVAPPTNEQFF.